This TCR beta chain comes out of a study of radiation and T cells in renal cell carcinoma. Sequenced by immunoSEQ multiplex PCR; TCRdb stores in-frame clones only, minus some. The data contain 120,000 or so clones, roughly four fifths of them singletons. Time point meaning: blood 2 weeks post-SBRT. As for treatment: 15 Gy SBRT to primary tumor, nephrectomy 4 weeks later. A remark on this clone: Its antigen is as yet unknown.

Overall study findings and caveats: Top tumor clonotypes rose in blood 2 weeks post-radiation, then contracted.

The CDR3 consists of 14 residues. Germline values: CDR1 SGHTA, CDR2 FQGNSA. The V end was cut by 1 base, the J end by 1 base, with 7 bases between. The receptor's source is a man aged 45 to 65 with renal cell carcinoma. V and J are TRBV7-2 and TRBJ1-1; unclear D gene. The sample consisted of blood, taken from a patient whose treatment included radiotherapy and nephrectomy. CDR3: CASSLDGWNTEAFF. As DNA, the CDR3 is TGTGCCAGCAGCTTAGACGGGTGGAACACTGAAGCTTTCTTT.